This T cell receptor beta chain was sequenced for a study of T-cell memory formation after mild COVID-19. Broader study findings: Whereas later expanders leaned CD4+, clones contracting day 15 to 85 showed a balanced CD4/CD8 makeup. Mainly CM and EM harbored the contracting CD4+ clones; mainly EMRA harbored the CD8+ ones.

The CDR3 consists of 13 residues. V was trimmed by 0 bases and J by 4 bases, leaving 10 bases between them. Germline V gives CDR1 DFQATT, CDR2 SNEGSKA (reference sequence). MiXCR, run by TCRdb on the 5' RACE reads, gives a single entry per CDR3 protein. Here the sample spans under 450,000 distinct CDR3 sequences, 20% to 25% being singletons. There are a few counts of this clonotype. Its specificity is unknown. Input material: PBMCs or a T cell subset sorted from them (not recorded which). The TCR comes from a man in his late teens or twenties who had mild COVID-19 (a few samples of this study predate the infection). Cell type and time point are not known. The rearrangement uses TRBV20-1 and TRBJ2-7, with D unresolved. CDR3 amino acids: CSARDGRDYEQYF. As DNA, the CDR3 is TGCAGTGCTAGAGATGGCAGAGATTACGAGCAGTACTTC.